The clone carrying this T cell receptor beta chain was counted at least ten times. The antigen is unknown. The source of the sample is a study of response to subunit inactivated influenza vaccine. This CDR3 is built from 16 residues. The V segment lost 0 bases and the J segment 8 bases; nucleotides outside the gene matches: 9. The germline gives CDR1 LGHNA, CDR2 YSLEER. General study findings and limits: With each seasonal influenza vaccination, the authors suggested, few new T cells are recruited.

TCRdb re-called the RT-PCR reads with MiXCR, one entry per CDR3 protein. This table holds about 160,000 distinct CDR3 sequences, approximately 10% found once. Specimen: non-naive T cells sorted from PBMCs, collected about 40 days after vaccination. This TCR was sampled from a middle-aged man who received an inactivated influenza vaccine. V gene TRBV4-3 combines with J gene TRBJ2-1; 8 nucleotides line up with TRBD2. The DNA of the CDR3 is TGCGCCAGCAGCCAAGATTTCGGGAGGGTCTTGGATGAGCAGTTCTTC. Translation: CASSQDFGRVLDEQFF.